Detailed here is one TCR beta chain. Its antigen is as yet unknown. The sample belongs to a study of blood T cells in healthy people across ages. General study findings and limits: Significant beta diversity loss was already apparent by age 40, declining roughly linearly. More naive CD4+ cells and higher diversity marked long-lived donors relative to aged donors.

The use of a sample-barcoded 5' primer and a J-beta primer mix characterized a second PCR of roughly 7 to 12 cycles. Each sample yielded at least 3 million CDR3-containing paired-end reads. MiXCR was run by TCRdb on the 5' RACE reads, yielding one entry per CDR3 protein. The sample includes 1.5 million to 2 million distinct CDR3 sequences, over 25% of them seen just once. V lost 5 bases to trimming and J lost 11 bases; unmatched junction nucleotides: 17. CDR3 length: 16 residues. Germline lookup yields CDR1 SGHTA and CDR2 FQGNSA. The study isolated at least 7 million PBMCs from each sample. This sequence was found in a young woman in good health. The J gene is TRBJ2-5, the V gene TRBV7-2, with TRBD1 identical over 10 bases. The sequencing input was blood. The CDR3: CASSPRTGGLGNEQYF. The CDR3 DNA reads TGTGCCAGCAGCCCTCGGACAGGGGGACTAGGTAATGAGCAGTACTTC.